These T cell receptor beta chains were read from a single sample in a study of blood T cell repertoires in COVID-19. Profiled with immunoSEQ multiplex PCR; TCRdb holds only in-frame clones, not every one. The repertoire holds 540,000 or so clones, with less than 90% as singletons. Sample: peripheral blood. The receptors here all came from a woman in her forties or fifties with COVID-19, enrolled during active disease. The CDR3 runs from the conserved cysteine through the conserved F or W.

v_call: TRBV6-5
cdr3_length: 14
j_call: TRBJ2-1
cdr3_aa: CASSYALAGGEQFF

v_call: TRBV6-5
cdr3_length: 14
j_call: TRBJ2-7
cdr3_aa: CASFRDRGLYEQYF

v_call: TRBV5-1
cdr3_length: 12
j_call: TRBJ1-1
cdr3_aa: CASSKDLTEAFF

v_call: TRBV7-9
cdr3_length: 16
j_call: TRBJ1-1
cdr3_aa: CASRGTGGAKNTEAFF

v_call: TRBV7-3
cdr3_length: 16
j_call: TRBJ2-1
cdr3_aa: CASSLGERGSYNEQFF

v_call: TRBV5-1
cdr3_length: 14
j_call: TRBJ1-2
cdr3_aa: CASSWKQGEEGYTF

v_call: TRBV27
cdr3_length: 17
j_call: TRBJ1-4
cdr3_aa: CASAGQIFWGTNEKLFF

v_call: TRBV12-3/TRBV12-4
cdr3_length: 12
j_call: TRBJ1-2
cdr3_aa: CASTPFKGGYTF

v_call: TRBV12-3/TRBV12-4
cdr3_length: 12
j_call: TRBJ1-5
cdr3_aa: CASSLTWQPQHF

v_call: TRBV7-2
cdr3_length: 13
j_call: TRBJ1-1
cdr3_aa: CASSDQGVAEAFF

v_call: TRBV28
cdr3_length: 14
j_call: TRBJ1-2
cdr3_aa: CASSLTQVDYGYTF

v_call: TRBV13
cdr3_length: 14
j_call: TRBJ1-2
cdr3_aa: CASSSLQAEYGYTF

v_call: TRBV4-1
cdr3_length: 16
j_call: TRBJ1-5
cdr3_aa: CASSHIKQGVRQPQHF

v_call: TRBV18
cdr3_length: 15
j_call: TRBJ2-6
cdr3_aa: CASSLERSGANVLTF